These 29 T cell receptor beta chains came from one sample sequenced in a study of cytomegalovirus exposure and HLA in healthy donors. The PCR made use of 60 Vbeta and 13 Jbeta primers. Clones were read by immunoSEQ multiplex PCR, and TCRdb kept only the in-frame ones, dropping some. The sample carries roughly 150,000 clones, more than 75% recorded once. Material for sequencing was PBMCs. Receptor source: a woman between 35 and 50 years old in good health and CMV-seropositive.

This clone was seen a single time. The chain carries TRBV27 and TRBJ2-3; 8 bases fit TRBD1. The junction had 5 bases not matched to a gene; V was cut back by 3 bases and J by 3 bases. The CDR3 totals 15 residues. The V gene's germline CDR1 is MNHEY and CDR2 SMNVEV (reference sequence). The CDR3 DNA reads as TGTGCCAGCAGTTTCGGGACAGGTTGGACAGATACGCAGTATTTT. Translating it yields CASSFGTGWTDTQYF.

The V gene is TRBV5-5, the J gene TRBJ2-2; D possibly corresponds to TRBD2 (5 bases). Germline V CDR1 and CDR2: SGHKS, YYEKEE (reference sequence). The CDR3 spans 14 residues. V was shortened by 4 bases and J by 0 bases, with 7 bases between the two germline ends. The CDR3 coding sequence is TGTGCCAGCAGCCGAGGGACGAACACCGGGGAGCTGTTTTTT. This encodes CASSRGTNTGELFF.

V and J are TRBV6-5 and TRBJ1-5; TRBD1 aligns across 9 bases. From germline, CDR1 is MNHEY and CDR2 SVGAGI. V gave up 4 bases and J gave up 7 bases; unmatched junction bases: 5. The CDR3 runs 14 residues. CDR3 in DNA: TGTGCCAGCAGTTCCACAGGGGGCCGGCAGCCCCAGCATTTT. It yields the protein CASSSTGGRQPQHF.

The rearrangement uses TRBV19 and TRBJ2-1; no firm D call. The V gene's germline CDR1 is LNHDA and CDR2 SQIVND (reference sequence). The V end was cut by 0 bases, the J end by 10 bases, with 7 bases between. CDR3 length equals 12 residues. CDR3 in DNA: TGTGCCAGTAGTATAGATCTCAGGGAGCAGTTCTTC. This encodes CASSIDLREQFF.

The chain is built from TRBV27 and TRBJ2-5; TRBD1 agrees at 8 bases. Germline-derived CDR1 and CDR2 are MNHEY and SMNVEV (reference sequence). The CDR3 totals 17 residues. V gave up 0 bases and J gave up 5 bases; unmatched junction bases: 11. The CDR3 DNA follows: TGTGCCAGCAGTTTATCGGCCAGGGGGCTGAAGGTGGAGACCCAGTACTTC. This gives the protein CASSLSARGLKVETQYF.

The chain employs TRBV10-3 and TRBJ2-1; possible D gene TRBD2, 7 bases. The germline V gene has CDR1 ENHRY and CDR2 SYGVKD. This CDR3 has 12 amino acids. Trimming pared 11 bases from V and 4 bases from J, leaving 12 bases between. The DNA of the CDR3 is TGTGCCGCGGGGGCCTCTTACAATGAGCAGTTCTTC. This translates into CAAGASYNEQFF.

The chain has TRBV27 and TRBJ2-7, with D possibly TRBD1 on 6 matching bases. Trimming pared 8 bases from V and 12 bases from J, leaving 35 bases between. The germline V gene has CDR1 MNHEY and CDR2 SMNVEV (reference sequence). The CDR3 is 17 amino acids. This chain's CDR3 is CASRIETGPTPYEQWYF. CDR3 bases: TGTGCCAGCCGAATCGAGACAGGACCGACCCCTTACGAGCAGTGGTACTTC.

The rearrangement joins TRBV9 to TRBJ2-1; TRBD2 matches at 8 bases. The V and J ends lost 0 bases and 7 bases, in that order; junction bases with no gene match: 3. The length of the CDR3 is 14 residues. The germline V gene has CDR1 SGDLS and CDR2 YYNGEE. CDR3 amino acids: CASSVVPSGNEQFF. The CDR3 region has the DNA TGTGCCAGCAGCGTAGTGCCTAGCGGGAATGAGCAGTTCTTC.

The V call is TRBV11-3, the J call TRBJ1-2; no definite D call. Germline-derived CDR1 and CDR2 are SGHNT and YENEEA. This CDR3 comprises 14 residues. V lost 2 bases, J lost 4 bases, and 11 bases lay in between. CDR3 sequence: CASSLHAGSYGYTF. The CDR3 region has the DNA TGTGCCAGCAGCTTACATGCCGGGAGCTATGGCTACACCTTC.

The rearrangement uses TRBV14 and TRBJ2-3; 9 positions match TRBD2. Germline CDR1 is SGHDN and CDR2 is FVKESK. The CDR3 sequence is 16 residues long. V trimming: 5 bases; J trimming: 0 bases; junction bases outside the gene matches: 6. DNA for the CDR3: TGTGCCAGCAGCACGGGACTAGCAGCTAGCACAGATACGCAGTATTTT. Translating it yields CASSTGLAASTDTQYF.

DNA for the CDR3: TGTGCCAGCAGTTTCTCGGGACTGGGGGAGACCCAGTACTTC. Its translation is CASSFSGLGETQYF. The rearrangement links TRBV28 to TRBJ2-5; TRBD2 is a possible D gene (6 bases). Germline V CDR1 and CDR2: MDHEN, SYDVKM. The CDR3 is made up of 14 amino acids. Trimming pared 3 bases from V and 5 bases from J, leaving 13 bases between.

As for this clone: Sequence at one end of the junction differs from germline and may be a read error. V gene TRBV11-2 combines with J gene TRBJ1-2; weak D call: TRBD1 (5 bases). This CDR3 has 17 residues. Germline V CDR1 and CDR2: SGHAT, FQNNGV. The CDR3 here is CASSHYPGLPKSYDYTF. The CDR3 DNA sequence: TGTGCCAGCAGCCACTATCCGGGACTCCCTAAATCTTATGACTACACCTTC.

V and J are TRBV29-1 and TRBJ1-1, with TRBD1 as a possible D gene (6 bases). The V and J ends lost 6 bases and 0 bases respectively, with 11 bases between them. The V gene's germline CDR1 is SQVTM and CDR2 ANQGSEA. CDR3 length equals 13 residues. CDR3 DNA sequence: TGCAGCGTCGGGGACAACATGAACACTGAAGCTTTCTTT. Its translation: CSVGDNMNTEAFF.

This clone turned up a few times. The J gene is TRBJ1-1, the V gene TRBV5-1, with a possible D match to TRBD1 (5 bases). The ends were cut back, 1 base at V and 1 base at J, with 14 bases in the middle. Germline CDR1 SGHRS, CDR2 YFSETQ. CDR3 length equals 16 residues. CDR3 sequence reads: CASSLLQVQRNTEAFF. The CDR3 DNA sequence: TGCGCCAGCAGCTTGCTACAGGTGCAACGGAACACTGAAGCTTTCTTT.

This chain uses TRBV25-1 with TRBJ1-4; D gene ambiguous. The germline CDR1 and CDR2 sequences are MGHDK and SYGVNS. With 3 bases removed from V and 0 bases from J, the gap between germline ends came to 8 bases. The CDR3 has 15 residues. CDR3 residues: CASSERRATNEKLFF. CDR3 bases: TGTGCCAGCAGTGAGCGCCGGGCAACTAATGAAAAACTGTTTTTT.

V gene TRBV1 combines with J gene TRBJ2-1; the DNA was not compared with TRBD2, the D call given in the table. TRBV1 is a pseudogene segment. The CDR3 totals 15 residues. In nucleotides, the CDR3 is TGCACCAGCAGCCAAGAGGGGGGAGGTCCGAATGAGCAGTTCTTC. It encodes CTSSQEGGGPNEQFF.

The chain employs TRBV5-1 and TRBJ2-3; perhaps TRBD1 as D (5 bases). Germline loops: CDR1 SGHRS, CDR2 YFSETQ. This CDR3 region has 14 residues. V lost 2 bases, J lost 2 bases, and 9 bases lay in between. CDR3 in amino acids: CASSFTGFTDTQYF. The CDR3 DNA sequence: TGCGCCAGCAGCTTCACAGGATTCACAGATACGCAGTATTTT. Looking up the rest from reference TRBV5-1 and TRBJ2-3 gives the full variable domain: KAGVTQTPRYLIKTRGQQVTLSCSPISGHRSVSWYQQTPGQGLQFLFEYFSETQRNKGNFPGRFSGRQFSNSRSEMNVSTLELGDSALYLCASSFTGFTDTQYFGPGTRLTVL.

The rearrangement links TRBV27 to TRBJ2-7; 11 bases line up with TRBD2. Trimming took 1 base from V and 2 from J; bases not matched to a gene: 4. CDR3 length: 16 residues. Germline CDR1 and CDR2: MNHEY and SMNVEV (reference sequence). The CDR3 DNA sequence: TGTGCCAGCAGTTTATTGCTAGCGGGAGGAACCTACGAGCAGTACTTC. Its protein is CASSLLLAGGTYEQYF.

The V and J genes are TRBV19 and TRBJ2-7, with 7 bases lining up with TRBD1. The CDR3 runs to 13 residues. Germline V gives CDR1 LNHDA, CDR2 SQIVND (reference sequence). Germline trimming cut 3 bases from V and 3 bases from J; bases unmatched to any gene: 2. CDR3 DNA sequence: TGTGCCAGTAGTATGGGACAGTACTACGAGCAGTACTTC. It specifies CASSMGQYYEQYF.

This clone was observed a few times. The chain uses TRBV6-5 and TRBJ1-1, with D perhaps matching TRBD1 (6 bases). Germline loops: CDR1 MNHEY, CDR2 SVGAGI. The CDR3 contains 14 residues. Trimming left V 6 bases short and J 1 base short, with 12 bases between. The CDR3 region is CASSTGQQNTEAFF. The CDR3 nucleotides read TGTGCCAGCAGCACCGGACAGCAGAACACTGAAGCTTTCTTT.

This clone has only one observation. The V call is TRBV7-2, the J call TRBJ2-1; weak D call: TRBD2 (5 bases). In germline, CDR1 is SGHTA, CDR2 FQGNSA. The CDR3 totals 14 residues. V lost 5 bases, J lost 10 bases, and 18 bases lay in between. As DNA, the CDR3 is TGTGCCAGCAGCCCAGCCCTAGCTTCTGGGGAGCAGTTCTTC. This sequence encodes CASSPALASGEQFF. Drawing the rest from reference TRBV7-2 and TRBJ2-1, the complete variable domain is GAGVSQSPSNKVTEKGKDVELRCDPISGHTALYWYRQSLGQGLEFLIYFQGNSAPDKSGLPSDRFSAERTGGSVSTLTIQRTQQEDSAVYLCASSPALASGEQFFGPGTRLTVL.

The chain combines TRBV5-5 with TRBJ2-2; the match to TRBD2 covers 11 bases. From germline, CDR1 is SGHKS and CDR2 YYEKEE (reference sequence). The CDR3 is made up of 17 amino acids. The V and J ends lost 5 bases and 5 bases, in that order; junction bases with no gene match: 11. CDR3 bases: TGTGCCAGCAGGACCGGGACTAGCGGTCTCGGGACCGGGGAGCTGTTTTTT. Amino acid sequence: CASRTGTSGLGTGELFF.

V gene TRBV2 combines with J gene TRBJ1-4, with 9 bases identical to TRBD1. The CDR3 totals 14 residues. V lost 5 bases to trimming and J lost 5 bases; unmatched junction nucleotides: 3. CDR1 SNHLY and CDR2 FYNNEI come from the germline V gene. CDR3 sequence: CASSTGTGNEKLFF. The CDR3 DNA follows: TGTGCCAGCAGTACCGGGACAGGGAATGAAAAACTGTTTTTT.

V gene TRBV6-5 combines with J gene TRBJ2-1; TRBD2 matches at 8 bases. The CDR3 has 15 residues. V shed 6 bases, J shed 5 bases, and the junction held 9 bases outside the gene matches. Germline assignment: CDR1 MNHEY and CDR2 SVGAGI. The CDR3 DNA follows: TGTGCCAGCAGGGGAAGCGGGAGTATGCACAATGAGCAGTTCTTC. It specifies CASRGSGSMHNEQFF.

The table lists this clone with a count of one. V is TRBV10-3 and J is TRBJ2-1, with 9 bases aligning to TRBD2. This CDR3 spans 14 amino acids. Per germline, CDR1 ENHRY and CDR2 SYGVKD. V lost 8 bases and J lost 9; bases outside the gene matches: 11. CDR3 sequence (DNA): TGTGCCATCGCGCTGGCTAGCGGGAAGAGTGAGCAGTTCTTC. Translation gives CAIALASGKSEQFF.

The J gene is TRBJ2-7, the V gene TRBV6-1; 7 bases match TRBD1. Germline lookup yields CDR1 MNHNS and CDR2 SASEGT. The CDR3 is 14 amino acids. V shed 3 bases, J shed 4 bases, and the junction held 6 bases outside the gene matches. In DNA form, the CDR3 reads TGTGCCAGCAGTGAGTTCGGCAGGGGGTACGAGCAGTACTTC. It translates to CASSEFGRGYEQYF.

This clone came up once. The genes are TRBV14 and TRBJ2-3; a possible D gene is TRBD2 (5 bases). The V end lost 3 bases, the J end lost 6 bases, and 22 bases lay between the germline ends. Germline CDR1 SGHDN, CDR2 FVKESK. This CDR3 comprises 17 residues. As DNA, the CDR3 is TGTGCCAGCAGCCATCGATTGCAAGCGGATCAAATGGATACGCAGTATTTT. The encoded protein is CASSHRLQADQMDTQYF.

The chain has TRBV2 and TRBJ2-1, with a possible D match to TRBD1 (5 bases). Trimming pared 7 bases from V and 1 base from J, leaving 14 bases between. CDR3 length equals 15 residues. Germline values: CDR1 SNHLY, CDR2 FYNNEI. CDR3 loop: CASKPRGMSYNEQFF. The CDR3 region has the DNA TGTGCCAGCAAACCAAGGGGTATGTCCTACAATGAGCAGTTCTTC.

J is TRBJ2-7 and V is TRBV10-3; 11 nucleotides line up with TRBD2. CDR3 length equals 17 residues. Germline-derived CDR1 and CDR2 are ENHRY and SYGVKD. The ends lost 6 bases at V and 0 bases at J; junction bases unmatched: 10. The CDR3 protein is CAIRAGLAGNSSYEQYF. The DNA for the CDR3 is TGTGCCATCAGGGCTGGACTAGCGGGTAACAGCTCCTACGAGCAGTACTTC.